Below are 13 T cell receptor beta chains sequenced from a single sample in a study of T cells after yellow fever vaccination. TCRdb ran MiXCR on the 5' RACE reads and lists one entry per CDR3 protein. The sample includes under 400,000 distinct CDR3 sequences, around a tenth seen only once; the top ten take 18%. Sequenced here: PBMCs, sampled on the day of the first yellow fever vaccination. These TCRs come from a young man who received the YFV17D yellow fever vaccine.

The CDR3 is CASVKGYTEAFF. DNA of the CDR3: TGTGCCAGCGTAAAAGGGTACACTGAAGCTTTCTTT. The rearrangement links TRBV12-3 or TRBV12-4 to TRBJ1-1; unclear D gene. The V gene lost 8 bases and the J gene lost 3 bases, with 10 bases spanning the gap. CDR3 size: 12 residues.

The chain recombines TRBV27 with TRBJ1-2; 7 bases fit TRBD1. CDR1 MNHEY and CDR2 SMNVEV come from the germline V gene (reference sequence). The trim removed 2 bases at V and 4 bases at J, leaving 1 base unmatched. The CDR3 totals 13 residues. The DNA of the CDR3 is TGTGCCAGCAGTTTAGGGGACAGCTATGGCTACACCTTC. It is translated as CASSLGDSYGYTF.

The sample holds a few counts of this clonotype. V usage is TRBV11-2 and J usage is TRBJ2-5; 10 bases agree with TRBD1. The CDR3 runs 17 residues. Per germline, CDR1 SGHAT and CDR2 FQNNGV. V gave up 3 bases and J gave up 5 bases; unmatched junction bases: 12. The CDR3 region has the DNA TGTGCCAGCAGCTTTGATTATAGGACAGGGGGAGGTGAGACCCAGTACTTC. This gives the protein CASSFDYRTGGGETQYF.

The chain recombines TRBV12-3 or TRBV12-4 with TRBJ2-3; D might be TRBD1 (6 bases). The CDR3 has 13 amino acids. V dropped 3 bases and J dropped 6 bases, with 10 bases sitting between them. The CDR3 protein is CASSFYRADTQYF. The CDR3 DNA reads TGTGCCAGCAGTTTCTACAGGGCGGATACGCAGTATTTT.

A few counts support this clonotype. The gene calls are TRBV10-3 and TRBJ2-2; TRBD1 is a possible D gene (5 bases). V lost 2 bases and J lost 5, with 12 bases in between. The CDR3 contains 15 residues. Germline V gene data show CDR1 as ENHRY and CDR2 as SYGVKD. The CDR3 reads CAISERQGVTGELFF. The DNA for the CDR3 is TGTGCCATCAGTGAGAGGCAGGGCGTAACCGGGGAGCTGTTTTTT.

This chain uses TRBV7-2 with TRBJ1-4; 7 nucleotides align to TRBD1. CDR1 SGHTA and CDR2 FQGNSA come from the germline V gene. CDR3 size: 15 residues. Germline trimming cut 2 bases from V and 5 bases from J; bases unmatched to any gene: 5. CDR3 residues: CASSLRQGENEKLFF. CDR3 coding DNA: TGTGCCAGCAGCTTACGACAGGGAGAAAATGAAAAACTGTTTTTT.

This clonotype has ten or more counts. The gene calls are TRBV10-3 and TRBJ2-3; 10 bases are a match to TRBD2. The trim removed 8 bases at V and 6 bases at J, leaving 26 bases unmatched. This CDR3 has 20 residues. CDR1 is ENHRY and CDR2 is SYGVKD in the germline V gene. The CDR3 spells CAIGSNVGLAGATPLDTQYF. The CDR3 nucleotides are TGTGCCATCGGGTCCAACGTGGGGCTAGCGGGGGCCACTCCTCTCGATACGCAGTATTTT.

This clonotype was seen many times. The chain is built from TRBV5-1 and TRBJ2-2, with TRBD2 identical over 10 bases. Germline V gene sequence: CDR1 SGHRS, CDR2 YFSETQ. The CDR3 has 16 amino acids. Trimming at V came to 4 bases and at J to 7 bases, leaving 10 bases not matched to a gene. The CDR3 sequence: CASSPATGLAHGELFF. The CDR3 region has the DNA TGCGCCAGCAGCCCAGCCACGGGACTAGCGCACGGGGAGCTGTTTTTT.

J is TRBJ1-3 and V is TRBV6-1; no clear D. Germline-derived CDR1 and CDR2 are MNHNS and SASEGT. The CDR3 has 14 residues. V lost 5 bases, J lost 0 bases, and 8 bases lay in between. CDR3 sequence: CASSKWGSGNTIYF. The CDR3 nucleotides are TGTGCCAGCAGTAAATGGGGCTCTGGAAACACCATATATTTT.

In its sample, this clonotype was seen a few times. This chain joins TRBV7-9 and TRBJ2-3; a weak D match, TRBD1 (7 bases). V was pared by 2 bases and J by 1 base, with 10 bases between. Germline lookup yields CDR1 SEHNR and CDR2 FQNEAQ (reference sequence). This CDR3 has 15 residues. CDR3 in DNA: TGTGCCAGCAGCTTACCAGGGGGGCGCACAGATACGCAGTATTTT. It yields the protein CASSLPGGRTDTQYF.

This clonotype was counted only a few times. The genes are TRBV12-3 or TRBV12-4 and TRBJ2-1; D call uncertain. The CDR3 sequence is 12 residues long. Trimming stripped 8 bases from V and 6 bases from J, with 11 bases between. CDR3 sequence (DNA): TGTGCCAGCCGCGTGGGCGGCAATGAGCAGTTCTTC. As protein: CASRVGGNEQFF.

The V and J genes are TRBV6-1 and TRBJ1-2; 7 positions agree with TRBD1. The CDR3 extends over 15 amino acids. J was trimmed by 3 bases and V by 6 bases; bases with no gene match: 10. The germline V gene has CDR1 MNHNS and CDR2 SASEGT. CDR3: CASRTDRAGDYGYTF. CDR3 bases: TGTGCCAGCAGAACTGACAGGGCGGGGGACTATGGCTACACCTTC.

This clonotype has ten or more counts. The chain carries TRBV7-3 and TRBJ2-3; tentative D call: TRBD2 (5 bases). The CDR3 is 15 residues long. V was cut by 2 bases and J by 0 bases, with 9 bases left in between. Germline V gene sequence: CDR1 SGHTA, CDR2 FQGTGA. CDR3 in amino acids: CASSLLSGSTDTQYF. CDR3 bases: TGTGCCAGCAGCTTACTTTCGGGGAGCACAGATACGCAGTATTTT.